This T cell receptor beta chain was documented in a study of PD-1 blockade in classical Hodgkin lymphoma. Stated time point: cycle 4 day 1 (C4D1), after five to seven weeks of nivolumab. Autologous stem cell transplantation was followed by relapse in every patient, and brentuximab vedotin exposure varied. The table came from immunoSEQ multiplex PCR; TCRdb's copy has only in-frame clones and leaves some out. The sample shows roughly 51,000 clones, around 74% of them seen only once. The CDR3 has 13 residues. CDR1 is SQVTM and CDR2 is ANQGSEA in the germline V gene. Trimming took 8 bases from V and 6 from J; bases not matched to a gene: 11.

The TCR was taken from a human donor with classical Hodgkin lymphoma. The chain has TRBV29-1 and TRBJ2-7; 9 nucleotides agree with TRBD1. Sequencing was performed on peripheral blood mononuclear cells (PBMCs), taken before the fourth cycle of nivolumab. The CDR3 loop is CSLPGTGFVEQYF. CDR3 in DNA: TGCAGCCTCCCCGGGACAGGGTTTGTCGAGCAGTACTTC.